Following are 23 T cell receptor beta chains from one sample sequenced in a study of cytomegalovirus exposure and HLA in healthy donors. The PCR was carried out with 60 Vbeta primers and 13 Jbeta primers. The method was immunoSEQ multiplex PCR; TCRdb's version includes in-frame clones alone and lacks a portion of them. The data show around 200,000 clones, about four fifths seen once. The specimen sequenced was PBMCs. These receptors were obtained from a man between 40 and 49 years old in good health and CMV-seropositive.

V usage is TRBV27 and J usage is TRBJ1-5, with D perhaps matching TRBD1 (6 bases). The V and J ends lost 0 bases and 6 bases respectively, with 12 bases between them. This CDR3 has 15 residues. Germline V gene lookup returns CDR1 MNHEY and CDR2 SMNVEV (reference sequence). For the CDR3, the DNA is TGTGCCAGCAGTTTATCGGGGGGGCCGGGTCAGCCCCAGCATTTT. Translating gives CASSLSGGPGQPQHF.

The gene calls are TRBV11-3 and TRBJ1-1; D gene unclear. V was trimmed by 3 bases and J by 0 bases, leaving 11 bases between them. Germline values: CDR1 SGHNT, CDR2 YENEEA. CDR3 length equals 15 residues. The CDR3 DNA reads TGTGCCAGCAGCTTTCAGGCCAGAATGAACACTGAAGCTTTCTTT. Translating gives CASSFQARMNTEAFF.

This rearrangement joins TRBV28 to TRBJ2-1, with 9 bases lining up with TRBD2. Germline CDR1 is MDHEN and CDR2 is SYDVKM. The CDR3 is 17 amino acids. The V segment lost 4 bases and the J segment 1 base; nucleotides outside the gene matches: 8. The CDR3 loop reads CASSSPYSGSSYNEQFF. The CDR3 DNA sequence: TGTGCCAGCAGTTCCCCGTATAGCGGGAGTTCCTACAATGAGCAGTTCTTC.

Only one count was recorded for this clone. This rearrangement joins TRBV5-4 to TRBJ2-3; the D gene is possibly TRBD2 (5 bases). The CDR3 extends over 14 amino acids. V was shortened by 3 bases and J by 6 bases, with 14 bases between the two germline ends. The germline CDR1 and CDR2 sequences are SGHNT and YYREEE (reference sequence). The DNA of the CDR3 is TGTGCCAGCAGCTCGCAGGCGGGCGGGGATACGCAGTATTTT. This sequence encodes CASSSQAGGDTQYF.

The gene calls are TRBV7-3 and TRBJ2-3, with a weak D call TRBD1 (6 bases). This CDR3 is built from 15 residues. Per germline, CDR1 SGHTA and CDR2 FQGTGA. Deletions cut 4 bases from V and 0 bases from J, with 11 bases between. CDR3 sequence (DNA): TGTGCCAGCAGCTACGGGACAACTAGCACAGATACGCAGTATTTT. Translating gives CASSYGTTSTDTQYF.

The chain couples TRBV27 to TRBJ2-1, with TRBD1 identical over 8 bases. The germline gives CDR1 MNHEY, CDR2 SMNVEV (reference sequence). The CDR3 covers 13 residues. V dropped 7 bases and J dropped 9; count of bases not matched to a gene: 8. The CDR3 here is CASNLAGGLEQFF. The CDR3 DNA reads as TGTGCCAGCAATTTGGCAGGGGGCCTTGAGCAGTTCTTC.

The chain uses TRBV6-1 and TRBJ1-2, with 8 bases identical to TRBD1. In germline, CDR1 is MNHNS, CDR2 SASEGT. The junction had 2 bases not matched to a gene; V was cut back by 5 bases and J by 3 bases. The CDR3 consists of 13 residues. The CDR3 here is CASSPTGDYGYTF. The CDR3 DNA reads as TGTGCCAGCAGTCCGACAGGGGACTATGGCTACACCTTC.

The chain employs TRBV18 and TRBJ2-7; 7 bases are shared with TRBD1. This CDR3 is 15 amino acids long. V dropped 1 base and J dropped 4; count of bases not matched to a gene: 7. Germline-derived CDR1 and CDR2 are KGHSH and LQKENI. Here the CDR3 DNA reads TGTGCCAGCTCACCACTCGGACAGGTCATATACGAGCAGTACTTC. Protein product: CASSPLGQVIYEQYF.

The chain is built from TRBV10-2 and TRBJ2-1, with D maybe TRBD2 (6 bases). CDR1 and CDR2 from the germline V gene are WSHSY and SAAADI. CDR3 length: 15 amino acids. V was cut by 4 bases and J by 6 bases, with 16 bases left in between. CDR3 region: CASSVGGIGRNEQFF. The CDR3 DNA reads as TGCGCCAGCAGTGTAGGCGGGATAGGCCGCAATGAGCAGTTCTTC.

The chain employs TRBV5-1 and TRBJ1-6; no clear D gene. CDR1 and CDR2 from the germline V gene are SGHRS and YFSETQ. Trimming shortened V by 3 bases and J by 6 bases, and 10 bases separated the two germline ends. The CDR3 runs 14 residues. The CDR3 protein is CASSSGTSNSPLHF. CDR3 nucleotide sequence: TGCGCCAGCAGCTCAGGAACTTCTAATTCACCCCTCCACTTT. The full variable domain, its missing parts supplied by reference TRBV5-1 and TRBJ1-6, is KAGVTQTPRYLIKTRGQQVTLSCSPISGHRSVSWYQQTPGQGLQFLFEYFSETQRNKGNFPGRFSGRQFSNSRSEMNVSTLELGDSALYLCASSSGTSNSPLHFGNGTRLTVT.

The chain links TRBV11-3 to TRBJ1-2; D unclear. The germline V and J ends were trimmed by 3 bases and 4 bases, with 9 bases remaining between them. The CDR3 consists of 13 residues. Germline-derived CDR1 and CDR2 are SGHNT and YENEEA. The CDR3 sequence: CASSFSVGYGYTF. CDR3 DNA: TGTGCCAGCAGCTTTTCGGTTGGCTATGGCTACACCTTC.

CDR3 nucleotide sequence: TGTGCCAGCTCGCCGACTAGTTCTACAGAGACCCAGTACTTC. Residues: CASSPTSSTETQYF. V is TRBV18 and J is TRBJ2-5; D is perhaps TRBD2 (6 bases). Per germline, CDR1 KGHSH and CDR2 LQKENI. Trimming cost V 6 bases and J 4 bases, with 15 bases left between them. The CDR3 runs 14 residues.

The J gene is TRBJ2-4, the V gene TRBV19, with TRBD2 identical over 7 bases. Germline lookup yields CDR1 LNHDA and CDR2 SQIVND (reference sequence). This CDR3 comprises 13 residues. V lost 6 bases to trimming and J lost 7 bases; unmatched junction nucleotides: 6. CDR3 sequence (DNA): TGTGCCAGTAGCAACAGCGGGGCGAACATTCAGTACTTC. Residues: CASSNSGANIQYF.

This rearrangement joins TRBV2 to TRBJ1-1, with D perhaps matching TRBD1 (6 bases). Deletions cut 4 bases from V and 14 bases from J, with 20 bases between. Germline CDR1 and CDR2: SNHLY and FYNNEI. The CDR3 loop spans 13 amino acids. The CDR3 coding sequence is TGTGCCAGCAGTGGGTTGATACGATCAGGGGCCTTCTTT. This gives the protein CASSGLIRSGAFF. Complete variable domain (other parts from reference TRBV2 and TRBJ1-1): EPEVTQTPSHQVTQMGQEVILRCVPISNHLYFYWYRQILGQKVEFLVSFYNNEISEKSEIFDDQFSVERPDGSNFTLKIRSTKLEDSAMYFCASSGLIRSGAFFGQGTRLTVV.

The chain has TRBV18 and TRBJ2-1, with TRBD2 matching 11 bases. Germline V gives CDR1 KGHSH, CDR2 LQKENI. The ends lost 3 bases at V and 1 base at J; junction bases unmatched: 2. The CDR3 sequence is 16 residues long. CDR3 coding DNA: TGTGCCAGCTCACCGTTAGCGGGAGGGTCCTACAATGAGCAGTTCTTC. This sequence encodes CASSPLAGGSYNEQFF.

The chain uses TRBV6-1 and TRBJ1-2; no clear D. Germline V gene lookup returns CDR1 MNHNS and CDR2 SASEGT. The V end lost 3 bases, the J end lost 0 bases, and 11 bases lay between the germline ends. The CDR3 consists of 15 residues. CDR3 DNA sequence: TGTGCCAGCAGTGAGGCGGAACCCGCTAACTATGGCTACACCTTC. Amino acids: CASSEAEPANYGYTF.

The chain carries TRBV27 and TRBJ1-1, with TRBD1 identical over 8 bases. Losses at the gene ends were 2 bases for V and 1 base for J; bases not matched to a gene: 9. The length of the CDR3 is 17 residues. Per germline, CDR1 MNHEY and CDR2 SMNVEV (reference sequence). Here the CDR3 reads CASSLEGRGRSNTEAFF. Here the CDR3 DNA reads TGTGCCAGCAGTTTAGAAGGCAGGGGGCGGTCGAACACTGAAGCTTTCTTT.

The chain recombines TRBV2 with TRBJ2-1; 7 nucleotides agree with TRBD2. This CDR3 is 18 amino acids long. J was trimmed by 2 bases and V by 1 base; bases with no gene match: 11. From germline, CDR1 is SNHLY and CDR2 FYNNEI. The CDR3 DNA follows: TGTGCCAGCAGTGAAGGGGATCGGTTGGCGGGAGCCTACAATGAGCAGTTCTTC. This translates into CASSEGDRLAGAYNEQFF.

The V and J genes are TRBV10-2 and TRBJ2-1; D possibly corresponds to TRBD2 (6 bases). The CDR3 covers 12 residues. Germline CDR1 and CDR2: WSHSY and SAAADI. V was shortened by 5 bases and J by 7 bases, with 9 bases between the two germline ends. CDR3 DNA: TGCGCCAGCAGTTCGGGGGTGAATGAGCAGTTCTTC. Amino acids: CASSSGVNEQFF.

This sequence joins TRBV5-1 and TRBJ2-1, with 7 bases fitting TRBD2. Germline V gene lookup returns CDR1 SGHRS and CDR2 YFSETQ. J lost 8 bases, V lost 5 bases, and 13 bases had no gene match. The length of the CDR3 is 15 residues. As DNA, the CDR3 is TGCGCCAGCAGGTATACTAGCGTTACTTTCGATGAGCAGTTCTTC. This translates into CASRYTSVTFDEQFF.

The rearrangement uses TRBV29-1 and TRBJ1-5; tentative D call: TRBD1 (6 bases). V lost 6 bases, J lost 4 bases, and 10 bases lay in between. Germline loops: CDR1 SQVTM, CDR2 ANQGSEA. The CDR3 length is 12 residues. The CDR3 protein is CSVRDNNQPQHF. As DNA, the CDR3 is TGCAGCGTCCGGGACAATAATCAGCCCCAGCATTTT.

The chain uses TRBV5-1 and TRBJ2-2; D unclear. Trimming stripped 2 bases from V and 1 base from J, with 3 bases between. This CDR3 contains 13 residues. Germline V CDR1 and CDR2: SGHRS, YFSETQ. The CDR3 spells CASSLQNTGELFF. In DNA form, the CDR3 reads TGCGCCAGCAGCTTACAGAACACCGGGGAGCTGTTTTTT.

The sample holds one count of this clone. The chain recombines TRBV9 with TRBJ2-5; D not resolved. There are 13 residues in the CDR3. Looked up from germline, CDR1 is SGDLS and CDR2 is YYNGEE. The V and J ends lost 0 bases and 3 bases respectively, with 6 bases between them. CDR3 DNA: TGTGCCAGCAGCGTAGATCCCGAAGAGACCCAGTACTTC. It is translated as CASSVDPEETQYF.